This is a list of T cell receptor beta chains from one sample in a study of CD8 T cells in ankylosing spondylitis. TCRdb recomputed calls from the 5' RACE reads with MiXCR, one row per CDR3 protein. The repertoire has 150,000 to 200,000 distinct CDR3 sequences, about 18% of them found once; the top ten carry 4.3%. Sequencing input: blood, either unsorted or a sorted T cell fraction (not recorded which). Receptor source: a male donor aged 5-30 years with ankylosing spondylitis or in good health (not recorded which). The CDR3 runs from the conserved cysteine through the conserved F or W. A D gene is named only where the DNA matches it firmly. A row's size may be missing; if present it is once, few, many or a size class.

CDR3 protein,CDR3 DNA,clone size,D gene,J gene,V gene
CATSSSGGGYNEQFF,TGTGCCACCAGCAGTTCGGGGGGCGGATACAATGAGCAGTTCTTC,many,.,TRBJ2-1,TRBV15
CASTQDLSTDTQYF,TGCGCCAGCACCCAAGACTTAAGCACAGATACGCAGTATTTT,many,.,TRBJ2-3,TRBV5-1
CASSAGQGPDQPQHF,TGTGCCAGCAGCGCGGGACAGGGACCGGATCAGCCCCAGCATTTT,many,TRBD1,TRBJ1-5,TRBV7-6
CASSQVPPSGSQETQYF,TGCGCCAGCAGCCAAGTCCCCCCCAGCGGATCCCAAGAGACCCAGTACTTC,many,.,TRBJ2-5,TRBV4-1
CASSLRASGQQETQYF,TGCGCCAGCAGCTTGAGGGCTAGCGGTCAACAAGAGACCCAGTACTTC,many,TRBD2,TRBJ2-5,TRBV5-1
CASSDREGGELFF,TGTGCCAGCAGTGACCGGGAGGGCGGGGAGCTGTTTTTT,many,TRBD2,TRBJ2-2,TRBV6-4
CASSERMGQFF,TGTGCCAGCAGTGAACGTATGGGTCAGTTCTTC,.,.,TRBJ2-1,TRBV2
CASSPTRETQYF,TGTGCCAGCTCACCGACCCGGGAGACCCAGTACTTC,many,.,TRBJ2-5,TRBV18
CASSYSTGGMNTEAFF,TGTGCCAGCAGTTACTCAACAGGGGGCATGAACACTGAAGCTTTCTTT,once,TRBD1,TRBJ1-1,TRBV6-6
CASSQDRANYGYTF,TGCGCCAGCAGCCAGGACAGGGCTAACTATGGCTACACCTTC,many,TRBD1,TRBJ1-2,TRBV5-1
CASTRGLAGGDTQYF,TGTGCCAGCACCCGGGGACTAGCGGGAGGAGATACGCAGTATTTT,many,TRBD2,TRBJ2-3,TRBV12-3/TRBV12-4
CASSLKDLQETQYF,TGTGCCAGCAGCTTAAAGGACTTGCAAGAGACCCAGTACTTC,many,.,TRBJ2-5,TRBV13
CASRGGTSRGNEQFF,TGTGCCAGCAGGGGAGGGACTAGCCGAGGGAATGAGCAGTTCTTC,many,TRBD2,TRBJ2-1,TRBV12-3/TRBV12-4
CASSSERADTQYF,TGTGCCAGCAGCTCGGAGCGGGCAGATACGCAGTATTTT,.,.,TRBJ2-3,TRBV7-9
CASSFRRYGATEQFF,TGTGCCAGCAGTTTTCGGCGCTACGGGGCCACTGAGCAGTTCTTC,many,.,TRBJ2-1,TRBV12-3/TRBV12-4
CASSYGTSQETQYF,TGTGCCAGCAGCTACGGGACGTCACAAGAGACCCAGTACTTC,few,.,TRBJ2-5,TRBV11-2
CASSDSANSNQPQHF,TGTGCCAGCAGTGACAGCGCTAATAGCAATCAGCCCCAGCATTTT,.,.,TRBJ1-5,TRBV27
CASSYGQVSINEQFF,TGTGCCAGCAGTTACGGGCAGGTTAGCATCAATGAGCAGTTCTTC,many,.,TRBJ2-1,TRBV6-2/TRBV6-3
CATSIGGDGGNTIYF,TGTGCCACCTCCATTGGAGGGGACGGCGGAAACACCATATATTTT,many,.,TRBJ1-3,TRBV7-2
CASSDLDTQYF,TGCGCCAGCAGTGATCTAGATACGCAGTATTTT,.,.,TRBJ2-3,TRBV10-1